The clone carrying this T cell receptor (beta chain) came up many times. The antigen is unknown. Amplification of TCR beta CDR3 regions was performed using RNA transcripts as template. HTBI primers drove first-round RT-PCR of the TCR CDR3. TCRdb passed the multiplex PCR reads through MiXCR, listing each CDR3 protein once. The sample has 45,000 to 50,000 distinct CDR3 sequences; roughly 49% are singletons. Stability of Graves' hyperthyroidism was defined as absent ophthalmopathy progression within 18 months. Patients showing uncontrolled infection, other autoimmune disease, pregnancy or lactation were ineligible. The sample originates from a study of T cells in Graves' hyperthyroidism and ophthalmopathy. General study results and limits: Clonotypes that were expanded in thyroid above 0.001 mostly appeared in blood too.

The CDR3 consists of 15 residues. Per the germline V gene, CDR1 is SGHAT and CDR2 is FQNNGV. J was trimmed by 6 bases and V by 5 bases; bases with no gene match: 7. What was sequenced was peripheral blood or thyroid tissue (not recorded which). The receptor's source is a woman in her forties or fifties with Graves' hyperthyroidism. The chain carries TRBV11-2 and TRBJ2-2, with TRBD2 matching 9 bases. In nucleotides, the CDR3 is TGTGCCAGCAGCACCCATCTAGCGGGGTCCGGGGAGCTGTTTTTT. Protein product: CASSTHLAGSGELFF.